This note documents a single T cell receptor beta chain sequence. The data belong to a study of OX40 agonist ivuxolimab in advanced cancers. Only in-frame clones appear in the TCRdb table, and some are missing; sequencing was by immunoSEQ multiplex PCR. The sample includes approximately 72,000 clones, around 84% seen only once; the top ten take 1.5% to 2%. This TCR was sampled from an adult with an advanced solid tumor such as melanoma, head and neck, liver or kidney cancer. The source was CD4+ or CD8+ T cells sorted from blood, collected in a trial of the OX40 agonist ivuxolimab.

This CDR3 is CASSLQGRERNTIYF. The DNA of the CDR3 is TGTGCCAGCAGCTTGCAGGGGCGAGAGAGAAACACCATATATTTT. V gene TRBV5-4 combines with J gene TRBJ1-3; TRBD1 might be the D (6 bases). The germline V gene encodes CDR1 SGHNT and CDR2 YYREEE (reference sequence). The CDR3 is 15 residues long. Deletions cut 1 base from V and 5 bases from J, with 13 bases between.